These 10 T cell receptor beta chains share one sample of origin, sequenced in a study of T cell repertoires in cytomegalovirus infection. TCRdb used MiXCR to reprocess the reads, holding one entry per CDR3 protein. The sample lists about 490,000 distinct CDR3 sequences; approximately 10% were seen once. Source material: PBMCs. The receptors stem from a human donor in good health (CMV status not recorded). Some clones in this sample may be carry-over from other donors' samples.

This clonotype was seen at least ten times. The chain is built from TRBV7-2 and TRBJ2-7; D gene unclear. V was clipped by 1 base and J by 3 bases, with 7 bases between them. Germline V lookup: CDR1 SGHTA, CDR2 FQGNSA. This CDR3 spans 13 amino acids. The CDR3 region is CASSLGNIYEQYF. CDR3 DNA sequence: TGTGCCAGCAGCTTAGGGAATATCTACGAGCAGTACTTC.

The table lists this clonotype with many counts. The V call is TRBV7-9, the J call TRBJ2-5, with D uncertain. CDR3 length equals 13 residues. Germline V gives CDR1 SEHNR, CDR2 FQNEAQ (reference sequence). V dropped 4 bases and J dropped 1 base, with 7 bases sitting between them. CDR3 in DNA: TGTGCCAGCAGCTGGACCTCCCAAGAGACCCAGTACTTC. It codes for CASSWTSQETQYF. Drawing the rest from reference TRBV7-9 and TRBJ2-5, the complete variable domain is DTGVSQNPRHKITKRGQNVTFRCDPISEHNRLYWYRQTLGQGPEFLTYFQNEAQLEKSRLLSDRFSAERPKGSFSTLEIQRTEQGDSAMYLCASSWTSQETQYFGPGTRLLVL.

The CDR3 DNA sequence: TGTGCCAGCAGCCGCAGGGATTTCGAAGCTTTCTTT. It codes for CASSRRDFEAFF. The chain carries TRBV5-6 and TRBJ1-1, with D maybe TRBD1 (5 bases). The V end lost 4 bases, the J end lost 8 bases, and 12 bases lay between the germline ends. Germline-derived CDR1 and CDR2 are SGHDT and YYEEEE. This CDR3 contains 12 residues.

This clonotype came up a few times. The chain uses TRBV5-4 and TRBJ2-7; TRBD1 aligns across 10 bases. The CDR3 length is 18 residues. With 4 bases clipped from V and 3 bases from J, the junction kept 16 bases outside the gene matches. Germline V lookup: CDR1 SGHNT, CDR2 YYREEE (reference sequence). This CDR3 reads CASSPRSGSTGGLYEQYF. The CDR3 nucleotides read TGTGCCAGCAGCCCGCGGTCGGGATCGACAGGGGGCCTCTACGAGCAGTACTTC.

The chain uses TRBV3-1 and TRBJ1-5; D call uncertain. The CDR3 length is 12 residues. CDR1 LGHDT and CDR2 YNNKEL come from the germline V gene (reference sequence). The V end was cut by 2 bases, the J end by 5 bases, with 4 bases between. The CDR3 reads CASSQLDQPQHF. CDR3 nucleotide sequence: TGTGCCAGCAGCCAACTTGATCAGCCCCAGCATTTT.

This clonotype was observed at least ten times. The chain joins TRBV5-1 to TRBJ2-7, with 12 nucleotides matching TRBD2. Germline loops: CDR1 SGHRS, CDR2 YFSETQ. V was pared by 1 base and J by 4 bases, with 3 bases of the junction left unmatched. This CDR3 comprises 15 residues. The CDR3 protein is CASSLTSGGRYEQYF. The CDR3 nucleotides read TGCGCCAGCAGCTTGACTAGCGGGGGGAGATACGAGCAGTACTTC.

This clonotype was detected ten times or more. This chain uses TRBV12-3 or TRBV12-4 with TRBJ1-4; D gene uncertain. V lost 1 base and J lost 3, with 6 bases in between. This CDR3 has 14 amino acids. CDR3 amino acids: CASSLGSPNEKLFF. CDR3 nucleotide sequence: TGTGCCAGCAGTTTAGGGAGTCCTAATGAAAAACTGTTTTTT.

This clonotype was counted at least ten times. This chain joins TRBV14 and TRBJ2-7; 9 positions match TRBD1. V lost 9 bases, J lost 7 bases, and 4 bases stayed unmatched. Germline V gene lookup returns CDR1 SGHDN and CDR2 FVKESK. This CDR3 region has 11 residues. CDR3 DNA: TGTGCCAGTGGGACAGGGCCAGAGCAGTACTTC. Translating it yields CASGTGPEQYF. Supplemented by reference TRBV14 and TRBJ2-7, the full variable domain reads EAGVTQFPSHSVIEKGQTVTLRCDPISGHDNLYWYRRVMGKEIKFLLHFVKESKQDESGMPNNRFLAERTGGTYSTLKVQPAELEDSGVYFCASGTGPEQYFGPGTRLTVT.

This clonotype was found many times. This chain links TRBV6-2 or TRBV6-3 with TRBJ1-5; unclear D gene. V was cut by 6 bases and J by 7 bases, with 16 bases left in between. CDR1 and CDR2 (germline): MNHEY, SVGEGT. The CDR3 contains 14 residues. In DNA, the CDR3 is TGTGCCAGCAGCCTTGGACTGATGCACCAGCCCCAGCATTTT. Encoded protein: CASSLGLMHQPQHF.

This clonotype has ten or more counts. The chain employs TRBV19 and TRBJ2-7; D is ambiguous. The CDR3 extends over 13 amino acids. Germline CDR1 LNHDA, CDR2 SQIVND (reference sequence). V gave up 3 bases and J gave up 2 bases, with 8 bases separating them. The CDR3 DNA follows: TGTGCCAGTAGTATTATCGTACCCTACGAGCAGTACTTC. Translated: CASSIIVPYEQYF.